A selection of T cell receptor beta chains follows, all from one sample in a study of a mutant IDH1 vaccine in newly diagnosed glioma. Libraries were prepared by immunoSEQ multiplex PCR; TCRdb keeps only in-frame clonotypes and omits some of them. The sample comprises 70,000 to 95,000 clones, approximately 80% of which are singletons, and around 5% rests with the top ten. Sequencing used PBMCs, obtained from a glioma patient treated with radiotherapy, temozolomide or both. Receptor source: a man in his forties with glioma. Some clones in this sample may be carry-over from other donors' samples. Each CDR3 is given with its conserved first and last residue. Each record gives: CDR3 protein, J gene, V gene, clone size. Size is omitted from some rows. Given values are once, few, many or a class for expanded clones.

CASSDSTGGYNEQFF,TRBJ2-1,TRBV6-4,few
CASSLDGVLVGYTF,TRBJ1-2,TRBV7-9,NA
CSVAKINTGELFF,TRBJ2-2,TRBV29-1,few
CASSVGQGAFGYTF,TRBJ1-2,TRBV5-1,NA
CASSLIGQASLYSF,TRBJ1-2,TRBV7-9,NA
CSLGGDYGYTF,TRBJ1-2,TRBV29-1,NA
CASSPGGVNYGYTF,TRBJ1-2,TRBV4-1,NA
CASSAGVFVSGAGANVLTF,TRBJ2-6,TRBV13,NA
CASSLGQGTGSYNEQFF,TRBJ2-1,TRBV5-6,NA
CASSLTAGGLETQYF,TRBJ2-5,TRBV7-2,NA
CASSSRTMGGETQYF,TRBJ2-5,TRBV7-9,NA
CAWSGLANEQFF,TRBJ2-1,TRBV30,NA
CASQSGRGQLNTEAFF,TRBJ1-1,TRBV19,many
CASSTGTGGYEQYF,TRBJ2-7,TRBV7-9,NA
CASSLAWRGNQETQYF,TRBJ2-5,TRBV5-6,NA